These T cell receptor beta chains were read from a single sample in a study of blood T cell repertoires in COVID-19. The table came from immunoSEQ multiplex PCR; TCRdb's copy has only in-frame clones and leaves some out. The sample has a few hundred thousand clones, roughly 86% seen once. Material: PBMCs or T cells enriched from blood (not recorded which). These receptors were taken from a woman in her fifties or sixties who had recovered from COVID-19. The CDR3 runs from the conserved cysteine through the conserved F or W. Each record gives: V gene, D gene, J gene, CDR3 protein, CDR3 DNA. D genes are given only for firm matches.

V gene: TRBV5-1; D gene: TRBD2; J gene: TRBJ2-7; CDR3 protein: CASSTSSGSYDEQYF; CDR3 DNA: TGCGCCAGCAGTACTTCTAGCGGGAGTTACGACGAGCAGTACTTC
V gene: TRBV27; D gene: .; J gene: TRBJ1-6; CDR3 protein: CASSFMGAHSPLHF; CDR3 DNA: TGTGCCAGCAGTTTTATGGGGGCGCATTCACCCCTCCACTTT
V gene: TRBV7-8; D gene: TRBD2; J gene: TRBJ2-7; CDR3 protein: CASSSHGGGEQYF; CDR3 DNA: TGTGCCAGCAGCTCGCATGGGGGGGGCGAGCAGTACTTC
V gene: TRBV7-3; D gene: TRBD2; J gene: TRBJ2-7; CDR3 protein: CASSLGTSDNYEQYF; CDR3 DNA: TGTGCCAGCAGCTTAGGGACTAGCGATAACTACGAGCAGTACTTC
V gene: TRBV2; D gene: TRBD1; J gene: TRBJ1-1; CDR3 protein: CASSPRQGKAFF; CDR3 DNA: TGTGCCAGCAGCCCCCGACAGGGGAAAGCTTTCTTT
V gene: TRBV2; D gene: .; J gene: TRBJ1-3; CDR3 protein: CASRDRSSGNTIYF; CDR3 DNA: TGTGCCAGCAGAGATCGGTCCTCTGGAAACACCATATATTTT
V gene: TRBV10-3; D gene: .; J gene: TRBJ2-7; CDR3 protein: CAISEYLGGTYEQYF; CDR3 DNA: TGTGCCATCAGTGAGTATCTGGGAGGCACCTACGAGCAGTACTTC
V gene: TRBV27; D gene: .; J gene: TRBJ1-1; CDR3 protein: CASSRLNTEAFF; CDR3 DNA: TGTGCCAGCTCGAGGCTGAACACTGAAGCTTTCTTT
V gene: TRBV2; D gene: TRBD1; J gene: TRBJ2-4; CDR3 protein: CASSATGGANIQYF; CDR3 DNA: TGTGCCAGCAGTGCGACAGGGGGCGCGAACATTCAGTACTTC
V gene: TRBV6-5; D gene: TRBD2; J gene: TRBJ2-1; CDR3 protein: CASSPGLAGYNEQFF; CDR3 DNA: TGTGCCAGCAGCCCGGGACTAGCGGGGTACAATGAGCAGTTCTTC